Listed here are 11 T cell receptor beta chains from one sample, sequenced in a study of T cells in Graves' hyperthyroidism and ophthalmopathy. Amplification of TCR beta CDR3 regions used RNA as the template. HTBI primers were the set used in a first-round RT-PCR of the TCR CDR3. TCRdb itself ran the multiplex PCR reads through MiXCR, one entry per CDR3 protein. The sample yields around 100,000 distinct CDR3 sequences, roughly 47% seen once. The sample was blood. All receptors come from a man aged 35 to 55 with Graves' hyperthyroidism.

Worth noting for this clonotype: At one end the junction does not follow the germline gene, possibly because of a read error. The J gene is TRBJ2-7, the V gene TRBV15; 9 bases match TRBD1. The CDR3 is 14 residues long. Per the germline V gene, CDR1 is LNHNV and CDR2 is YYDKDF (reference sequence). CDR3 amino acids: CAASSLGQGYEQYF. In nucleotides, the CDR3 is TGTGCCGCCAGCAGCCTGGGACAGGGCTACGAGCAGTACTTC.

This clonotype was seen many times. The chain combines TRBV5-1 with TRBJ2-7; D ambiguous. The CDR3 is 14 amino acids. Germline V gives CDR1 SGHRS, CDR2 YFSETQ. V lost 0 bases, J lost 0 bases, and 7 bases lay in between. The CDR3 bases are TGCGCCAGCAGCTTGGAGGCGGACTCCTACGAGCAGTACTTC. This encodes CASSLEADSYEQYF.

Of note for this clonotype: An end of the junction differs from the germline gene, which may be a read error. J is TRBJ2-7 and V is TRBV27; D possibly corresponds to TRBD2 (6 bases). Germline V gives CDR1 MNHEY, CDR2 SMNVEV (reference sequence). This CDR3 has 13 residues. The CDR3 DNA follows: TGTGCCAGCAGTCTTGCGGGAACCTACGGGCAGTACTTC. This gives the protein CASSLAGTYGQYF.

Concerning this clonotype itself: It is likely a read error, because the conserved phenylalanine at the end of the CDR3 is missing. The gene calls are TRBV10-3 and TRBJ2-1; 7 bases match TRBD2. The CDR3 has 15 residues. The V gene's germline CDR1 is ENHRY and CDR2 SYGVKD. In DNA, the CDR3 is TGTGCCATCAGTGAAAAAGCGGGGACCTACATTGAGCAGTTCCTC. This gives the protein CAISEKAGTYIEQFL.

This clonotype appeared a single time. The V gene is TRBV11-1, the J gene TRBJ2-6; D call uncertain. V dropped 0 bases and J dropped 9 bases, with 0 bases sitting between them. CDR3 size: 11 residues. The germline V gene has CDR1 SGHAT and CDR2 FQDESV (reference sequence). In DNA, the CDR3 is TGTGCCAGCAGCTTAGCCAACGTCCTGACTTTC. Translation: CASSLANVLTF.

J is TRBJ1-2 and V is TRBV25-1; D possibly corresponds to TRBD1 (5 bases). This CDR3 region has 15 residues. Germline-derived CDR1 and CDR2 are MGHDK and SYGVNS. Trimming pared 5 bases from V and 4 bases from J, leaving 17 bases between. The CDR3 loop reads CASSYSGAPLYGYTF. Written as DNA, the CDR3 is TGTGCCAGCAGTTATAGCGGGGCTCCACTCTATGGCTACACCTTC.

The rearrangement joins TRBV2 to TRBJ2-7; 9 nucleotides match TRBD2. The CDR3 covers 14 residues. The V and J ends lost 6 bases and 3 bases, in that order; junction bases with no gene match: 6. Germline lookup yields CDR1 SNHLY and CDR2 FYNNEI. The CDR3 region has the DNA TGTGCCAGCAGGAGGGAACTAGCGGGCTACGAGCAGTACTTC. This sequence encodes CASRRELAGYEQYF.

This clonotype was found many times. The rearrangement links TRBV9 to TRBJ1-6; D call uncertain. The CDR3 is 15 amino acids. Germline-derived CDR1 and CDR2 are SGDLS and YYNGEE. V lost 3 bases, J lost 3 bases, and 10 bases lay in between. The CDR3 DNA reads TGTGCCAGCAGCGGAACAGAAAACTATAATTCACCCCTCCACTTT. It specifies CASSGTENYNSPLHF.

This clonotype appeared many times. The chain links TRBV19 to TRBJ2-1; perhaps D is TRBD1 or TRBD2 (5 bases each). This CDR3 is 14 amino acids long. Germline-derived CDR1 and CDR2 are LNHDA and SQIVND (reference sequence). Trimming left V 5 bases short and J 6 bases short, with 14 bases between. Here the CDR3 DNA reads TGTGCCAGTAGTTATGCGTTGAGGGGCAATGAGCAGTTCTTC. Translation gives CASSYALRGNEQFF.

The chain couples TRBV20-1 to TRBJ1-4, with TRBD1 matching 7 bases. Germline V gives CDR1 DFQATT, CDR2 SNEGSKA (reference sequence). There are 13 residues in the CDR3. V was pared by 0 bases and J by 10 bases, with 5 bases of the junction left unmatched. The CDR3 DNA sequence: TGCAGTGCTAGAGATCAGGGGGTTGGAAAACTGTTTTTT. It yields the protein CSARDQGVGKLFF.

Only a few counts were recorded for this clonotype. The V and J genes are TRBV12-3 or TRBV12-4 and TRBJ2-5; weak D call: TRBD2 (5 bases). The CDR3 has 12 amino acids. V dropped 2 bases and J dropped 6 bases, with 7 bases sitting between them. CDR3 amino acids: CASSLNGKTQYF. Written as DNA, the CDR3 is TGTGCCAGCAGTTTAAACGGGAAGACCCAGTACTTC.